The next 26 T cell receptor beta chains were all read from a single sample in a study of T cell responses to AZD1222 COVID-19 vaccine. Profiled with immunoSEQ multiplex PCR; TCRdb holds only in-frame clones, not every one. The repertoire holds 180,000 or so clones, with over 85% as singletons. Specimen: peripheral blood, collected on day 0 of AZD1222 vaccination. The source of these receptors is an adult in good health.

The V and J genes are TRBV18 and TRBJ1-4; D is undetermined. This CDR3 spans 17 amino acids. Germline V gene sequence: CDR1 KGHSH, CDR2 LQKENI. V dropped 2 bases and J dropped 2 bases, with 15 bases sitting between them. The CDR3 coding sequence is TGTGCCAGCTCACCAGATCAAAATCGGGGTACTAATGAAAAACTGTTTTTT. Its translation is CASSPDQNRGTNEKLFF.

This clone was counted at least ten times. V and J are TRBV29-1 and TRBJ2-1; 13 bases are a match to TRBD2. The CDR3 has 19 amino acids. Trimming cost V 2 bases and J 2 bases; bases outside gene matches: 12. CDR1 is SQVTM and CDR2 is ANQGSEA in the germline V gene. The CDR3 loop is CSVESPGTSGTTTYNEQFF. CDR3 sequence (DNA): TGCAGCGTTGAAAGCCCCGGGACTAGCGGGACTACGACCTACAATGAGCAGTTCTTC.

The chain recombines TRBV14 with TRBJ1-1, with D hard to call. The V gene's germline CDR1 is SGHDN and CDR2 FVKESK. The CDR3 covers 13 residues. The V end was cut by 4 bases, the J end by 5 bases, with 11 bases between. As DNA, the CDR3 is TGTGCCAGCAGCCCCCACATGCGGACTGAAGCTTTCTTT. This gives the protein CASSPHMRTEAFF.

The chain recombines TRBV7-8 with TRBJ1-2, with no clear D. Germline lookup yields CDR1 SGHVS and CDR2 FQNEAQ. The CDR3 totals 16 residues. The ends were cut back, 1 base at V and 4 bases at J, with 16 bases in the middle. In nucleotides, the CDR3 is TGTGCCAGCAGCTTAGAAGTGGGCGGACTAGGCTATGGCTACACCTTC. Translating gives CASSLEVGGLGYGYTF.

The chain recombines TRBV2 with TRBJ1-2; no firm D call. This CDR3 is built from 11 residues. Germline CDR1 and CDR2: SNHLY and FYNNEI. Trimming left V 8 bases short and J 5 bases short, with 9 bases between. The CDR3 DNA follows: TGTGCCAGCGGAGGGCATTATGGCTACACCTTC. Its translation is CASGGHYGYTF.

The J gene is TRBJ1-6, the V gene TRBV5-8, with D perhaps TRBD1 (5 bases). The CDR3 covers 15 residues. Trimming stripped 9 bases from V and 0 bases from J, with 13 bases between. Germline lookup yields CDR1 SGHTS and CDR2 YDEGEE. The CDR3 reads CATPAGHSYNSPLHF. In DNA form, the CDR3 reads TGTGCCACACCCGCAGGGCACTCCTATAATTCACCCCTCCACTTT.

The chain employs TRBV12-5 and TRBJ1-3, with 7 bases fitting TRBD1. This CDR3 is 15 amino acids long. The germline gives CDR1 LGHNT, CDR2 FRNRAP. Trimming removed 7 bases from V and 6 bases from J; junction bases left unmatched: 12. CDR3 region: CASAIGGTASNTIYF. Written as DNA, the CDR3 is TGTGCTAGTGCCATTGGCGGGACAGCTTCAAACACCATATATTTT.

Concerning this clone: Additional DNA sequences in this sample encode the identical CDR3. The V gene is TRBV12-3 or TRBV12-4, the J gene TRBJ1-2; D is unresolved. V lost 3 bases to trimming and J lost 4 bases, with 6 bases between them. CDR3 length: 12 amino acids. The CDR3 spells CASSLGTYGYTF. The CDR3 nucleotides are TGTGCCAGCAGTTTGGGTACCTATGGCTACACCTTC.

The count of this clone is one. The chain couples TRBV25-1 to TRBJ2-1, with unresolved D. This CDR3 has 11 residues. The germline V and J ends were trimmed by 1 base and 8 bases, with 3 bases remaining between them. The germline V gene encodes CDR1 MGHDK and CDR2 SYGVNS. CDR3 sequence reads: CASSEFDEQFF. The DNA for the CDR3 is TGTGCCAGCAGTGAATTCGATGAGCAGTTCTTC.

The chain carries TRBV6-5 and TRBJ1-1, with D unclear. V lost 4 bases to trimming and J lost 8 bases, with 14 bases between them. The CDR3 loop spans 13 amino acids. Germline V gene sequence: CDR1 MNHEY, CDR2 SVGAGI. CDR3 nucleotide sequence: TGTGCCAGCAGTTCGCTTTTCTCAGAGGAAGCTTTCTTT. It specifies CASSSLFSEEAFF.

V and J are TRBV6-1 and TRBJ2-2, with 11 bases fitting TRBD2. J gave up 7 bases and V 3 bases, and 4 bases lay outside the gene matches. The CDR3 is 15 amino acids. Germline V gene sequence: CDR1 MNHNS, CDR2 SASEGT. CDR3 DNA sequence: TGTGCCAGCAGTGACCGACTAGCGGGGTACGGGGAGCTGTTTTTT. It is translated as CASSDRLAGYGELFF.

This chain connects TRBV7-9 to TRBJ1-5, with 10 bases that match TRBD1. J was trimmed by 9 bases and V by 4 bases; bases with no gene match: 3. Germline V gene data show CDR1 as SEHNR and CDR2 as FQNEAQ (reference sequence). The CDR3 loop spans 13 amino acids. DNA for the CDR3: TGTGCCAGCAGCTGGGACAGGGGATCGCCCCAGCATTTT. Translating it yields CASSWDRGSPQHF. Filled out from reference TRBV7-9 and TRBJ1-5, the complete variable domain reads DTGVSQNPRHKITKRGQNVTFRCDPISEHNRLYWYRQTLGQGPEFLTYFQNEAQLEKSRLLSDRFSAERPKGSFSTLEIQRTEQGDSAMYLCASSWDRGSPQHFGDGTRLSIL.

This chain joins TRBV15 and TRBJ1-2, with TRBD1 matching over 8 bases. After removal of 0 bases from V and 6 bases from J, the junction contained 6 bases not matched to a gene. The CDR3 covers 15 residues. Germline-derived CDR1 and CDR2 are LNHNV and YYDKDF (reference sequence). The chain's CDR3 is CATSRDGQGADGYTF. The CDR3 coding sequence is TGTGCCACCAGCAGAGACGGCCAGGGGGCCGATGGCTACACCTTC.

The chain recombines TRBV19 with TRBJ1-6, with no clear D. Trimming stripped 5 bases from V and 9 bases from J, with 17 bases between. This CDR3 contains 15 residues. Germline values: CDR1 LNHDA, CDR2 SQIVND (reference sequence). The CDR3: CASSPRSSLASPLHF. DNA for the CDR3: TGTGCCAGTAGTCCCCGCAGCTCTCTGGCTTCACCCCTCCACTTT.

The chain joins TRBV11-2 to TRBJ1-1; possibly TRBD1 for D (6 bases). Germline CDR1 and CDR2: SGHAT and FQNNGV. The CDR3 is 15 residues long. Between the trimmed V and J ends, which lost 0 bases and 0 bases, there was a span of 8 bases. The CDR3: CASSLDGQMNTEAFF. The CDR3 nucleotides read TGTGCCAGCAGCTTAGATGGACAGATGAACACTGAAGCTTTCTTT.

The rearrangement joins TRBV19 to TRBJ2-1, with 10 bases lining up with TRBD2. V trimming: 5 bases; J trimming: 9 bases; junction bases outside the gene matches: 13. This CDR3 is 16 amino acids long. Germline CDR1 reads LNHDA; CDR2 reads SQIVND (reference sequence). CDR3 sequence: CASSQAAGGRRSEQFF. In DNA, the CDR3 is TGTGCCAGTAGTCAGGCAGCGGGAGGGCGTAGGAGTGAGCAGTTCTTC.

The genes are TRBV14 and TRBJ2-4, with D unresolved. Germline CDR1 is SGHDN and CDR2 is FVKESK. Trimming pared 3 bases from V and 3 bases from J, leaving 18 bases between. The CDR3 extends over 17 amino acids. The chain's CDR3 is CASSQGGLSSFKNIQYF. CDR3 nucleotide sequence: TGTGCCAGCAGCCAGGGTGGTCTCTCCTCATTCAAAAACATTCAGTACTTC.

This sequence joins TRBV18 and TRBJ2-7; maybe TRBD1 (6 bases). CDR1 and CDR2 (germline): KGHSH, LQKENI. Trimming pared 6 bases from V and 2 bases from J, leaving 17 bases between. CDR3 length: 15 residues. The CDR3 spells CASSLTGHPTYEQYF. The CDR3 DNA reads TGTGCCAGCTCCCTCACGGGACACCCCACCTACGAGCAGTACTTC.

The chain joins TRBV6-5 to TRBJ2-1; D gene ambiguous. The CDR3 is made up of 13 amino acids. V was clipped by 5 bases and J by 6 bases, with 11 bases between them. Per the germline V gene, CDR1 is MNHEY and CDR2 is SVGAGI. CDR3 protein: CASSTHSVNEQFF. CDR3 DNA: TGTGCCAGCAGTACCCACTCGGTCAATGAGCAGTTCTTC.

A few counts support this clone. The chain combines TRBV19 with TRBJ2-1; D call uncertain. CDR1 is LNHDA, CDR2 SQIVND, per germline (reference sequence). The V and J ends lost 5 bases and 0 bases respectively, with 8 bases between them. The CDR3 has 14 residues. CDR3 coding DNA: TGTGCCAGTAGTTCGAGGAGCTCCTACAATGAGCAGTTCTTC. As protein: CASSSRSSYNEQFF.

The chain carries TRBV7-6 and TRBJ1-5; D is unclear. The CDR3 has 13 residues. The V and J ends lost 0 bases and 5 bases respectively, with 5 bases between them. Germline V gives CDR1 SGHVS, CDR2 FNYEAQ. The CDR3 loop reads CASSLANDQPQHF. CDR3 bases: TGTGCCAGCAGCTTAGCTAACGATCAGCCCCAGCATTTT.

This clone is a singleton in its sample. The V call is TRBV19, the J call TRBJ2-1; 8 bases are shared with TRBD2. The CDR3 is 16 residues long. Germline CDR1 reads LNHDA; CDR2 reads SQIVND (reference sequence). V dropped 6 bases and J dropped 0; count of bases not matched to a gene: 7. The CDR3 loop is CASRLAVMGSYNEQFF. CDR3 in DNA: TGTGCCAGTAGACTAGCGGTAATGGGCTCCTACAATGAGCAGTTCTTC.

The chain combines TRBV18 with TRBJ2-7, with 8 positions matching TRBD1. Germline V gives CDR1 KGHSH, CDR2 LQKENI. The CDR3 consists of 15 residues. V lost 0 bases to trimming and J lost 2 bases; unmatched junction nucleotides: 3. The CDR3 nucleotides are TGTGCCAGCTCACCACCGGACAGGGCGGCCTACGAGCAGTACTTC. This gives the protein CASSPPDRAAYEQYF.

V is TRBV18 and J is TRBJ1-5, with 9 bases fitting TRBD1. CDR1 KGHSH and CDR2 LQKENI come from the germline V gene. Trimming cost V 3 bases and J 5 bases; bases outside gene matches: 11. The CDR3 extends over 17 amino acids. The CDR3 loop is CASSPTRQGVFDQPQHF. CDR3 sequence (DNA): TGTGCCAGCTCACCGACCCGACAGGGGGTTTTTGATCAGCCCCAGCATTTT.

The chain recombines TRBV10-1 with TRBJ1-2; no clear D. Germline V gene data show CDR1 as WNHNN and CDR2 as SYGVQD (reference sequence). CDR3 length: 15 residues. V lost 0 bases and J 4 bases, leaving 12 bases between the germline ends. CDR3 nucleotide sequence: TGCGCCAGCAGTGAGTCGCAGTCACCTGGCTATGGCTACACCTTC. It is translated as CASSESQSPGYGYTF.

The V gene is TRBV6-5, the J gene TRBJ1-2; TRBD1 is a possible D gene (6 bases). Germline V gives CDR1 MNHEY, CDR2 SVGAGI. This CDR3 is 15 amino acids long. The V gene lost 8 bases and the J gene lost 6 bases, with 22 bases spanning the gap. The CDR3 nucleotides read TGTGCCAGCGGAACAAGCTCGGCGTCAGGGGATGGCTACACCTTC. As protein: CASGTSSASGDGYTF.